This is a list of T cell receptor beta chains from one sample in a study of OX40 agonist ivuxolimab in advanced cancers. Generated by immunoSEQ multiplex PCR, the TCRdb table keeps only in-frame clones and is missing some. The table lists about 110,000 clones, around 90% of them singletons. The sample here was CD4+ or CD8+ T cells sorted from blood, taken in a trial of the OX40 agonist ivuxolimab. The origin of the receptors is an adult with an advanced solid tumor such as melanoma, head and neck, liver or kidney cancer. Each CDR3 is given with its conserved first and last residue. Each record gives: J gene, D gene, clone size, V gene, CDR3 protein, CDR3 DNA. The D gene is left open where the match is weak. A row's size may be missing; if present it is once, few, many or a size class.

TRBJ2-5 TRBD1 once TRBV5-1 CASRLRDRIQETQYF TGCGCCAGCAGGCTAAGGGACAGGATCCAAGAGACCCAGTACTTC
TRBJ2-1 - - TRBV6-5 CASSPRDNEQFF TGTGCCAGCAGCCCCAGGGACAATGAGCAGTTCTTC
TRBJ2-7 TRBD2 once TRBV11-2 CASSLGTSGAHGQQYF TGTGCCAGCAGCTTAGGAACTAGCGGGGCCCACGGGCAGCAGTACTTC
TRBJ1-5 - - TRBV5-4 CASSLDGKGPQHF TGTGCCAGCAGCTTGGACGGCAAAGGGCCCCAGCATTTT
TRBJ2-2 TRBD1 - TRBV5-1 CASSEGQGMTGELFF TGCGCCAGCAGTGAGGGACAGGGTATGACCGGGGAGCTGTTTTTT
TRBJ1-3 - - TRBV19 CASSPHSGNTIYF TGTGCCAGTAGCCCCCACTCTGGAAACACCATATATTTT
TRBJ2-3 TRBD2 - TRBV5-4 CASSQDGFSGSGIPDTQYF TGTGCCAGCAGCCAAGATGGGTTTTCGGGTAGCGGGATCCCAGATACGCAGTATTTT
TRBJ2-5 TRBD2 - TRBV5-6 CASSLRVGLAVQETQYF TGTGCCAGCAGCTTACGGGTGGGACTAGCGGTCCAAGAGACCCAGTACTTC
TRBJ1-5 TRBD1 - TRBV6-5 CASSQTGTDYQPQHF TGTGCCAGCAGTCAGACAGGGACGGATTATCAGCCCCAGCATTTT
TRBJ2-7 - - TRBV7-2 CASSLGGVGAGYEQYF TGTGCCAGCAGCTTAGGCGGGGTGGGAGCGGGCTACGAGCAGTACTTC